The TCR beta chain described here comes from a study of spatial heterogeneity in lung cancer. At the level of the study: Alpha-chain detections were consistently fewer than beta-chain detections among the sequences. On average, each unique TCR and UMI combination appeared more than ten times in raw reads.

A distinct unique molecular identifier was carried by each TCR cDNA molecule. Using its own MiXCR run on the 5' RACE reads, TCRdb lists one record per CDR3 protein. The profile covers about 11,000 distinct CDR3 sequences, with roughly 3.8% appearing a single time and about 7.9% taken by the ten largest. Time point defined: sample taken at primary tumor resection. In each case, whole RNA from tumor, nontumor lung or frozen PBMC was sequenced unsorted. The donors were 72 patients with non-small cell lung cancer that was early-stage and untreated. In germline, CDR1 is SEHNR, CDR2 FQNEAQ (reference sequence). Trimming removed 1 base from V and 2 bases from J, with 11 bases in between. The CDR3 covers 15 residues.

The chain couples TRBV7-9 to TRBJ1-2; D gene unclear. The sequence was collected from a male donor with early-stage non-small cell lung cancer. Source: normal lung tissue next to the tumor, taken at surgery. The CDR3 sequence is CASSLEISSNYGYTF. The CDR3 DNA reads as TGTGCCAGCAGCTTAGAAATTTCTTCCAACTATGGCTACACCTTC.